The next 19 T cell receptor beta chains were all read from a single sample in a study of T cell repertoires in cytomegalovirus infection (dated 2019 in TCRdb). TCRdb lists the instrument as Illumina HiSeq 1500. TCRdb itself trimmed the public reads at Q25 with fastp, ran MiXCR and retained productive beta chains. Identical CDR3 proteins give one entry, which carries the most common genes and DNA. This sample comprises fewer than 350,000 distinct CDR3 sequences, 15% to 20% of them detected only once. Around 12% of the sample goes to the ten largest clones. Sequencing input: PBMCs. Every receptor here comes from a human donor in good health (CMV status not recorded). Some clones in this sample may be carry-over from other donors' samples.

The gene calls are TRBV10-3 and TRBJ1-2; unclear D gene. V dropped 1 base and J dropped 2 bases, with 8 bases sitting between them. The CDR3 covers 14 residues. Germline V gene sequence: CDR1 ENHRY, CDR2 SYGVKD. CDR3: CAISEWEANYGYTF. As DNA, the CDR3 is TGTGCCATCAGTGAGTGGGAGGCGAACTATGGCTACACCTTC.

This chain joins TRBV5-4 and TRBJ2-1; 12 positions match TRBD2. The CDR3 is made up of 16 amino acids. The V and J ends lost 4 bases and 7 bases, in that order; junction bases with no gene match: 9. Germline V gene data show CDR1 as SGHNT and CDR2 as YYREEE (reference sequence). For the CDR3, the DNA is TGTGCCAGCAGCGCCGGAGGACTAGCGGGGATAAATGAGCAGTTCTTC. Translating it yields CASSAGGLAGINEQFF.

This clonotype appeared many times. This CDR3 reads CASTPAGGNYGYTF. In nucleotides, the CDR3 is TGTGCCAGCACCCCGGCAGGGGGCAACTATGGCTACACCTTC. V gene TRBV5-4 combines with J gene TRBJ1-2, with 8 positions matching TRBD1. With 6 bases clipped from V and 2 bases from J, the junction kept 6 bases outside the gene matches. CDR1 and CDR2 from the germline V gene are SGHNT and YYREEE (reference sequence). The CDR3 loop spans 14 amino acids.

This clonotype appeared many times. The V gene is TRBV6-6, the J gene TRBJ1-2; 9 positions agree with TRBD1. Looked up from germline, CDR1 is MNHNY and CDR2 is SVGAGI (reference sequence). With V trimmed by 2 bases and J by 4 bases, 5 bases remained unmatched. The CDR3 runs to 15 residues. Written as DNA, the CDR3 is TGTGCCAGCAGTTACCGGGACAGGGTCGGCTATGGCTACACCTTC. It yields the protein CASSYRDRVGYGYTF.

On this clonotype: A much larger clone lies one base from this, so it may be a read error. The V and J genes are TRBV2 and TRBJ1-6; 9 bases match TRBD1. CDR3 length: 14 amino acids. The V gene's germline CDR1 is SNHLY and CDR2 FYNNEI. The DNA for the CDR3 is TGTACCAGCAGTCCCGATACAGGGGGCTCACCCCTCCACTTT. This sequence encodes CTSSPDTGGSPLHF.

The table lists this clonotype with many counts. This CDR3 is CASSWTMQETQYF. The CDR3 nucleotides read TGTGCCAGCAGCTGGACGATGCAAGAGACCCAGTACTTC. The gene calls are TRBV7-2 and TRBJ2-5; D gene uncertain. Germline V lookup: CDR1 SGHTA, CDR2 FQGNSA. Trimming left V 4 bases short and J 2 bases short, with 8 bases between. The CDR3 runs to 13 residues.

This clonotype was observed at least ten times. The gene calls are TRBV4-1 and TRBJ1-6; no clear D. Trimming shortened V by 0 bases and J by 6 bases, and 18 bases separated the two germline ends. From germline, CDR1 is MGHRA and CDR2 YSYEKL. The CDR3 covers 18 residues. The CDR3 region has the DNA TGCGCCAGCAGCCAAGAGCGGCAGGACCATTCGAGTAATTCACCCCTCCACTTT. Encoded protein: CASSQERQDHSSNSPLHF.

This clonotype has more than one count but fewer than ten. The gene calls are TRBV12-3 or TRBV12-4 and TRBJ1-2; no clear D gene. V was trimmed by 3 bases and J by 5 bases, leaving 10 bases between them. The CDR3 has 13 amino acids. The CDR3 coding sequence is TGTGCCAGCAGTTTGTCCCGACCTTATGGCTACACCTTC. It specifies CASSLSRPYGYTF.

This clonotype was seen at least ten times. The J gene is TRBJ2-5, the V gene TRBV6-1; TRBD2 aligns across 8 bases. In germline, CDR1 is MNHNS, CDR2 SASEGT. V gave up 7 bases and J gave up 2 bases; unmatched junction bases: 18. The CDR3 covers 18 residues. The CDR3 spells CASTKHGGGQRLQETQYF. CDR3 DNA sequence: TGTGCCAGCACCAAACACGGGGGGGGTCAACGATTACAAGAGACCCAGTACTTC.

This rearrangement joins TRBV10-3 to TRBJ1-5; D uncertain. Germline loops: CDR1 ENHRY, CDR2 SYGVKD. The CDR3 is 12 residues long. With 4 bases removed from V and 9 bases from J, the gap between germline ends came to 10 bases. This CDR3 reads CAISAGDGPQHF. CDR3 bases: TGTGCCATCAGTGCCGGGGATGGGCCCCAGCATTTT.

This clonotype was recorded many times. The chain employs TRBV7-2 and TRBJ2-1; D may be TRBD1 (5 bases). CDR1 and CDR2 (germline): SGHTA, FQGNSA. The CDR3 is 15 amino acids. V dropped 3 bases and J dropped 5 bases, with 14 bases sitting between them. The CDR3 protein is CASSLGLPPNNEQFF. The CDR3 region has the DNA TGTGCCAGCAGCTTGGGGCTCCCGCCTAACAATGAGCAGTTCTTC.

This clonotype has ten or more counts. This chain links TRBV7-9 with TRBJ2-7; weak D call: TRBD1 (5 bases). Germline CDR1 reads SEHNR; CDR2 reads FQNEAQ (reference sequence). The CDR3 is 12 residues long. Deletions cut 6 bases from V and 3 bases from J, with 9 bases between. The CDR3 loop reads CASRSDSYEQYF. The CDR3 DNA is TGTGCCAGCAGGAGCGACAGCTACGAGCAGTACTTC.

CDR3 bases: TGTGCCAGCAGTTTAGATTCGGCAGGGCCCCACGAGCAGTACTTC. Residues: CASSLDSAGPHEQYF. The chain combines TRBV27 with TRBJ2-7, with a possible D match to TRBD1 (5 bases). The CDR3 runs to 15 residues. Germline V lookup: CDR1 MNHEY, CDR2 SMNVEV (reference sequence). V was shortened by 2 bases and J by 5 bases, with 16 bases between the two germline ends.

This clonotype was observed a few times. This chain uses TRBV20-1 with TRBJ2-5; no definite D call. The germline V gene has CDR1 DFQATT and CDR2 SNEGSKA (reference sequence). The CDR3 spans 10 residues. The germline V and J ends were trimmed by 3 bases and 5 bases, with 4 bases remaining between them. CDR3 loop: CSASEETQYF. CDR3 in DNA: TGCAGTGCTAGTGAGGAGACCCAGTACTTC.

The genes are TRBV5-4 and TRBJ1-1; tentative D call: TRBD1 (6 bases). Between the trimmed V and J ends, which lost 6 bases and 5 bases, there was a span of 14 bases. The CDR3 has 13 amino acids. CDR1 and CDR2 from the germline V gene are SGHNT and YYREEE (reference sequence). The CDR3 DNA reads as TGTGCCAGCACGTGGGGGGCGGGAACTGAAGCTTTCTTT. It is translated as CASTWGAGTEAFF.

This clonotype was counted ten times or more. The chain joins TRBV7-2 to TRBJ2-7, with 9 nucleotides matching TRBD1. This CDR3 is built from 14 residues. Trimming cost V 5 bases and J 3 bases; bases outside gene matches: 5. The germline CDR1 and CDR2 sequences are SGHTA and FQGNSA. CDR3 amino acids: CASSVGTGYYEQYF. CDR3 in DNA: TGTGCCAGCAGCGTTGGGACAGGGTACTACGAGCAGTACTTC.

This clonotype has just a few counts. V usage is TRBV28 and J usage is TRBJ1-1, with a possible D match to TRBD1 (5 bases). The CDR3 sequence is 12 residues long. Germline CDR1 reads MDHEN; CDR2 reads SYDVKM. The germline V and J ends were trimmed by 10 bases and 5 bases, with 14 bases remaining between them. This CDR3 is CATWGVRTEAFF. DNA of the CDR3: TGTGCCACCTGGGGGGTTCGGACTGAAGCTTTCTTT.

The CDR3 bases are TGCAGTGCTAGTACAGGGCCAACCTACGAGCAGTACTTC. Protein: CSASTGPTYEQYF. The chain recombines TRBV20-1 with TRBJ2-7; D is perhaps TRBD1 (6 bases). The CDR3 extends over 13 amino acids. The germline V gene has CDR1 DFQATT and CDR2 SNEGSKA (reference sequence). V gave up 3 bases and J gave up 2 bases, with 11 bases separating them.

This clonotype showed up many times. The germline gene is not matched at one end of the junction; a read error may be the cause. The DNA for the CDR3 is TGTGCCAGCAGACAGACAGGGGGCTCCAATAATTCACCCCTCCACTTT. Protein sequence: CASRQTGGSNNSPLHF. This chain uses TRBV7-2 with TRBJ1-6; 10 nucleotides agree with TRBD1. Germline loops: CDR1 SGHTA, CDR2 FQGNSA. The CDR3 spans 16 residues.